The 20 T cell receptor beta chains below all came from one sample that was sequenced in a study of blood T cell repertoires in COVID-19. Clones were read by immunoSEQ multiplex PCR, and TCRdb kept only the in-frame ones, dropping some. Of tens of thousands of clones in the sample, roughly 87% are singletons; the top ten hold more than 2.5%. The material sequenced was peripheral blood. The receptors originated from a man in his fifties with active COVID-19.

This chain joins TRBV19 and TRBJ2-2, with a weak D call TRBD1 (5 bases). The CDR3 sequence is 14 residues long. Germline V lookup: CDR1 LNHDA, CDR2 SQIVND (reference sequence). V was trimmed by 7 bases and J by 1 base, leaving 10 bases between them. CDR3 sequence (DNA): TGTGCCAGTAAGCCCCAGGGGAACACCGGGGAGCTGTTTTTT. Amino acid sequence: CASKPQGNTGELFF.

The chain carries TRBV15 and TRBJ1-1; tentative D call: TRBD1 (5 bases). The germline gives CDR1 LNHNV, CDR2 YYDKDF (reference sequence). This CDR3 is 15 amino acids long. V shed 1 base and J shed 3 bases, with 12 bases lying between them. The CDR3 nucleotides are TGTGCCACCAGCAGAGGAGCAGGGAGGGACACTGAAGCTTTCTTT. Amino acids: CATSRGAGRDTEAFF.

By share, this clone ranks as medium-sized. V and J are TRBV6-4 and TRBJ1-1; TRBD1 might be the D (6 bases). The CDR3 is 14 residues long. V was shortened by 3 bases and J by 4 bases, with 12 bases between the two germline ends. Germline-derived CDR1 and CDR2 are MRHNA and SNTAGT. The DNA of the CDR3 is TGTGCCAGCAGTGATAAGGGGGACGGCACTGAAGCTTTCTTT. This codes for CASSDKGDGTEAFF.

The CDR3 protein is CASSRGSYEQYF. Written as DNA, the CDR3 is TGTGCCAGCAGCAGGGGTTCCTACGAGCAGTACTTC. The chain couples TRBV6-6 to TRBJ2-7; TRBD1 is a possible D gene (6 bases). The ends were cut back, 6 bases at V and 1 base at J, with 7 bases in the middle. CDR3 length equals 12 residues. The V gene's germline CDR1 is MNHNY and CDR2 SVGAGI (reference sequence).

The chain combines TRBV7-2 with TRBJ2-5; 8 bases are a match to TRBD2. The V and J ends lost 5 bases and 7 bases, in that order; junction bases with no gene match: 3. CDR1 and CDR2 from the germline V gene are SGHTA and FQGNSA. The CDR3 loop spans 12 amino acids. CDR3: CASSVGLATQYF. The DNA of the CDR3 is TGTGCCAGCAGCGTCGGACTAGCGACCCAGTACTTC.

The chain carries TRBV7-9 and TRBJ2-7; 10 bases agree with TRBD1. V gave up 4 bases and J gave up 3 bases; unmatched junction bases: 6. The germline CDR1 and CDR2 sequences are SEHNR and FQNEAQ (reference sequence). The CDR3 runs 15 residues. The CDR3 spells CASSSAGTGDYEQYF. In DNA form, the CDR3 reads TGTGCCAGCAGCTCCGCCGGGACAGGGGACTACGAGCAGTACTTC.

CDR3 in DNA: TGTGCCACCAAACCCGGGACCACTGGTGCGGGGTCAGATACGCAGTATTTT. Protein sequence: CATKPGTTGAGSDTQYF. This chain uses TRBV10-3 with TRBJ2-3; TRBD2 might be the D (6 bases). The CDR3 extends over 17 amino acids. V gave up 10 bases and J gave up 4 bases, with 27 bases separating them. CDR1 and CDR2 from the germline V gene are ENHRY and SYGVKD.

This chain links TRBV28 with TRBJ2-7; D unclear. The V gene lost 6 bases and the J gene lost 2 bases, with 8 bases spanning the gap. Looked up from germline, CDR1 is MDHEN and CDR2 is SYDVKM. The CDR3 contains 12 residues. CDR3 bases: TGTGCCAGCAGCCGATGGCCCTACGAGCAGTACTTC. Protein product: CASSRWPYEQYF.

CDR3 bases: TGTGCCAGCAGCTTAGTGAAGCTGGAGACCCAGTACTTC. Its translation: CASSLVKLETQYF. The chain uses TRBV7-9 and TRBJ2-5; unclear D gene. CDR3 size: 13 residues. From germline, CDR1 is SEHNR and CDR2 FQNEAQ (reference sequence). Trimming removed 1 base from V and 5 bases from J, with 8 bases in between.

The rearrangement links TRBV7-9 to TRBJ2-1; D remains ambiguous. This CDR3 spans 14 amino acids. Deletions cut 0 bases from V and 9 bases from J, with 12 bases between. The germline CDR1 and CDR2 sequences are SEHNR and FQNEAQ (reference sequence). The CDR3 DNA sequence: TGTGCCAGCAGCTTAGCGTTCCCTTTGAGTGAGCAGTTCTTC. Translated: CASSLAFPLSEQFF. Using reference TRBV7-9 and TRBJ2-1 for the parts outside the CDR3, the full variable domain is DTGVSQNPRHKITKRGQNVTFRCDPISEHNRLYWYRQTLGQGPEFLTYFQNEAQLEKSRLLSDRFSAERPKGSFSTLEIQRTEQGDSAMYLCASSLAFPLSEQFFGPGTRLTVL.

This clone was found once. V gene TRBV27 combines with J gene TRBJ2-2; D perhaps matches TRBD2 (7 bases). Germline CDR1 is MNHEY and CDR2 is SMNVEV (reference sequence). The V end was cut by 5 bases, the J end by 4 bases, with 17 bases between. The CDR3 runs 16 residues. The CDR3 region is CASSPGAGEVTGELFF. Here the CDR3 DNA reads TGTGCCAGCAGTCCAGGGGCGGGGGAGGTCACCGGGGAGCTGTTTTTT.

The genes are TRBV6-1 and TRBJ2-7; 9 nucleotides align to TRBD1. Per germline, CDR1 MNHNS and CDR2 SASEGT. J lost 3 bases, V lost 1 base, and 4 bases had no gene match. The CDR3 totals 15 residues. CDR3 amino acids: CASSEVGTGLYEQYV. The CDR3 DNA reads TGTGCCAGCAGTGAAGTAGGGACAGGGCTCTACGAGCAGTACGTC.

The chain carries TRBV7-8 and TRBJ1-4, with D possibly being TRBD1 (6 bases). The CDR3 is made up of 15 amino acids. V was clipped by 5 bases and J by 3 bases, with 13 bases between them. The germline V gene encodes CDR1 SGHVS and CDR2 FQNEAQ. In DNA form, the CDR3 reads TGTGCCAGCAGCCCAACGACAGGATCTAATGAAAAACTGTTTTTT. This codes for CASSPTTGSNEKLFF.

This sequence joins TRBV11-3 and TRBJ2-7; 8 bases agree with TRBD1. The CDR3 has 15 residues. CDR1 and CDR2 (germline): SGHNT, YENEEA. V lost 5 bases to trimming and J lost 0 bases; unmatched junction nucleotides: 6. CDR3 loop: CASSQNRGSSYEQYF. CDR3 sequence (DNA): TGTGCCAGCAGCCAGAACAGGGGGAGCTCCTACGAGCAGTACTTC.

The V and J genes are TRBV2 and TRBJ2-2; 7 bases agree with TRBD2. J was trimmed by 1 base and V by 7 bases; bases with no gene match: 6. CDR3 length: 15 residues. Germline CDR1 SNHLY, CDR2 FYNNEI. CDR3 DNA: TGTGCCAGCAATAGAGCGGGGAGGAACACCGGGGAGCTGTTTTTT. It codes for CASNRAGRNTGELFF.

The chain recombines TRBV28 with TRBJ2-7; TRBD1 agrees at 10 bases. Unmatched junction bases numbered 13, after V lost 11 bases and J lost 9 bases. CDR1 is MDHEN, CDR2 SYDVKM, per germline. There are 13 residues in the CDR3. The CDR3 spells CAHSGQGPLVQYF. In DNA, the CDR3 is TGTGCCCATTCGGGACAGGGGCCCCTAGTGCAGTACTTC.

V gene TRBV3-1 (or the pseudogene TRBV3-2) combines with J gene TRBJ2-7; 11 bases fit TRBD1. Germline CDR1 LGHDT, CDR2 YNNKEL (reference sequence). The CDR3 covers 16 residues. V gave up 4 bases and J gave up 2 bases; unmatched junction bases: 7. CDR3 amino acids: CASSPNPGQGAYEQYF. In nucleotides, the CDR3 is TGTGCCAGCAGCCCAAACCCGGGACAGGGGGCCTACGAGCAGTACTTC.

CDR3 amino acids: CASILAALGPLHF. The CDR3 region has the DNA TGTGCCAGCATCTTAGCGGCGTTGGGGCCCCTCCACTTT. This chain connects TRBV6-5 to TRBJ1-6, with no clear D. CDR3 length: 13 residues. V was shortened by 7 bases and J by 13 bases, with 17 bases between the two germline ends. The germline gives CDR1 MNHEY, CDR2 SVGAGI.

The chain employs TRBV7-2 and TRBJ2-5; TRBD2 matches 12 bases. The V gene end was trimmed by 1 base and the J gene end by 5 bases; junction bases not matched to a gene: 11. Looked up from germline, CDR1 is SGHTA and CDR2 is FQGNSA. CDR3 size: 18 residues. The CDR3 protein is CASSLDRLAGGPMETQYF. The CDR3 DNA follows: TGTGCCAGCAGCTTAGATCGGCTAGCGGGGGGGCCAATGGAGACCCAGTACTTC.

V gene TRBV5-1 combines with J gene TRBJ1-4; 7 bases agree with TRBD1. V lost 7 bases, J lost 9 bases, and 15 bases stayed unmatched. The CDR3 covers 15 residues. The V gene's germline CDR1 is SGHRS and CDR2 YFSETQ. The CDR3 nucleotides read TGCGCCAGCCCTGACAGGGCTCCCCGCTGGAAAAAACTGTTTTTT. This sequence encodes CASPDRAPRWKKLFF.